This record concerns one T cell receptor beta chain sequence. Antigen specificity is unknown. Clones were sequenced by immunoSEQ multiplex PCR, and TCRdb holds only the in-frame ones, with some missing. This sample has some 81,000 clones, with 70% to 90% found just once. This sample was included in a study of OX40 agonist ivuxolimab in advanced cancers. Study-level results: The authors also found low normalized T-cell clonal expansion in some nonresponders.

This CDR3 has 16 residues. Trimming took off 3 bases at V and 5 bases at J, with 19 bases between the two ends. From germline, CDR1 is LNHDA and CDR2 SQIVND (reference sequence). The sample in question was CD4+ or CD8+ T cells sorted from blood, obtained in a trial of the OX40 agonist ivuxolimab. This rearrangement joins TRBV19 to TRBJ1-1, with unresolved D. The receptor was derived from an adult with an advanced solid tumor such as melanoma, head and neck, liver or kidney cancer. As DNA, the CDR3 is TGTGCCAGTAGTATCTCCAACGACATGCTGGGAACTGAAGCTTTCTTT. Amino acid sequence: CASSISNDMLGTEAFF.